A single sample gave rise to the 6 T cell receptor beta chains below, sequenced in a study of shared clonotypes between healthy human individuals. Produced via immunoSEQ multiplex PCR; TCRdb's table is partial and in-frame only. The sample yields around 1.5 million clones, nearly 99% seen once. The sequenced material came from naive CD4+ T cells sorted from blood. Subset given: CD45RA+ positively selected. The receptors were sampled from a man between 25 and 39 years old in good health.

This chain uses TRBV10-3 with TRBJ2-1; weak D call: TRBD2 (6 bases). CDR1 ENHRY and CDR2 SYGVKD come from the germline V gene. Trimming left V 1 base short and J 7 bases short, with 20 bases between. The length of the CDR3 is 17 residues. The CDR3 reads CAISEFNSGATPNEQFF. The CDR3 DNA reads TGTGCCATCAGTGAGTTCAATTCGGGAGCTACCCCGAATGAGCAGTTCTTC.

V and J are TRBV19 and TRBJ2-7; 10 nucleotides align to TRBD1. CDR3 size: 14 residues. V was pared by 6 bases and J by 6 bases, with 8 bases of the junction left unmatched. Germline V lookup: CDR1 LNHDA, CDR2 SQIVND (reference sequence). The CDR3 region has the DNA TGTGCCAGTAGGCTCCGGGACAGGGGAGGCGAGCAGTACTTC. It is translated as CASRLRDRGGEQYF.

For this clone: In the same sample, other DNA sequences code for this CDR3. V gene TRBV11-2 combines with J gene TRBJ2-7; 9 nucleotides line up with TRBD2. Germline assignment: CDR1 SGHAT and CDR2 FQNNGV. CDR3 length: 14 residues. V dropped 3 bases and J dropped 4; count of bases not matched to a gene: 4. For the CDR3, the DNA is TGTGCCAGCAGCTTGGCGGGAGGGCCGTACGAGCAGTACTTC. It yields the protein CASSLAGGPYEQYF.

The chain links TRBV5-8 to TRBJ2-3; D remains ambiguous. The V gene's germline CDR1 is SGHTS and CDR2 YDEGEE. Trimming left V 0 bases short and J 4 bases short, with 6 bases between. This CDR3 comprises 13 residues. The CDR3 spells CASSLAGADTQYF. As DNA, the CDR3 is TGTGCCAGCAGCTTGGCGGGTGCAGATACGCAGTATTTT.

V gene TRBV29-1 combines with J gene TRBJ1-5; no definite D call. CDR1 SQVTM and CDR2 ANQGSEA come from the germline V gene. V lost 7 bases to trimming and J lost 4 bases, with 14 bases between them. The CDR3 has 13 residues. The CDR3 region has the DNA TGCAGCGCGAAGTCCGGGCCAAATCAGCCCCAGCATTTT. Its protein is CSAKSGPNQPQHF.

The chain combines TRBV6-6 with TRBJ2-7; TRBD2 matches at 12 bases. CDR1 MNHNY and CDR2 SVGAGI come from the germline V gene (reference sequence). The junction had 8 bases not matched to a gene; V was cut back by 4 bases and J by 7 bases. The CDR3 has 15 amino acids. CDR3 sequence: CASSSLAGGPGEQYF. The CDR3 DNA is TGTGCCAGCAGTTCCCTAGCGGGAGGGCCTGGGGAGCAGTACTTC.